This TCR beta chain is from a study of blood T cell repertoires in COVID-19 (dated by TCRdb to 2019 to 2021). Context from the whole study: Samples from collaborators originated in the United States, Italy and Spain and spanned both the acute and convalescent phases of COVID-19. The material from the prospective study consisted of cDNA or gDNA derived from T cells, B-cell-depleted T cells, or PBMCs. Subjects who had been exposed to COVID-19, were actively infected with it, or had recovered from it provided the deeply sampled blood TCRbeta repertoires that made up the dataset. The repertoires were made available in a free public database intended to serve as a resource for research on the immune response to SARS-CoV-2. The samples were drawn from two sources: the first 160 participants of the ongoing ImmuneRACE study, and fewer than 1,500 subjects contributed by 6 global collaborators. Sample metadata almost always included a de-identified subject ID, COVID-19 status, age in years and sex. Where available, HLA class I and class II types were obtained from metadata supplied by the sample provider rather than from assay-based typing. The research as a whole found: The quantity of clinical and demographic metadata differed by source and by participant and was supplied without curation.

Comments on this clone: Its antigen remains unidentified. The input lacks base qualities; no much larger clone sits a single base away.

TCRbeta CDR3 regions were amplified from genomic DNA by means of the immunoSEQ Assay, a bias-controlled multiplex PCR. The paper's processing steps were these. Nucleated cell counts per sample were estimated from amplification of reference gene primers within the assay. To quantify the absolute abundance of each unique TCRbeta CDR3 rearrangement, sequence reads were collapsed and filtered. Productive Simpson clonality was computed per sample as the square root of Simpson's diversity index over productive rearrangements. TCRdb stores this immuneACCESS table with in-frame sequences only. Part of the clones is absent; in the studies checked, under half of the shortfall reflects unresolved V genes, and no reason is known for the rest. From that table come the V and J calls and clone size; the DNA was used to work out D and trimming. The sample data list more than 150,000 clones, and 94% of these were observed just once. Together, the top ten hold 0.76% of the sample.

At one collaborating source in Seattle, patients were enrolled during active infection and were followed longitudinally through the course of disease. The collaborating institutions used their own protocols to collect whole blood in K2EDTA tubes. Collaborator samples were shipped for TCRbeta analysis as frozen whole blood, isolated PBMCs, or DNA extracted from either sample type. The germline V gene gives CDR1 as SGHNT and CDR2 as YENEEA. Relative to germline, V is 6 bases shorter and J is 6 bases shorter, with 18 bases between their ends. Taken from cysteine to phenylalanine, the CDR3 has 15 residues. Here the CDR3 DNA is all that survives: 45 bases in frame from base 1.

This TCR derives from a young man with COVID-19, enrolled during active disease. The sample comprised peripheral blood. Recombination joined TRBV11-3 with TRBJ1-5; 6 matching bases give a weak D call of TRBD1. The base sequence is TGTGCCAGCAGGTGTTTCGGCAGGGGTGGTCAGCCCCAGCATTTT. Protein translation: CASRCFGRGGQPQHF.